This T cell receptor (beta chain) is from a study of blood T cells in healthy people across ages. Whole-study findings and limits: There were more naive CD4+ cells and higher diversity in long-lived donors than in aged donors.

In this sample, this clonotype turned up a few times. As yet, its antigen is unknown. Next came a second PCR, run for roughly 6 to 11 cycles, which used a sample-barcoded 5' primer along with a J-beta primer mix. Each TCR beta cDNA got a 12-nucleotide random molecular identifier. TCRdb reprocessed the 5' RACE reads via MiXCR and lists one record per CDR3 protein. The profile shows about 580,000 distinct CDR3 sequences, more than 45% of them singletons. Sequenced input: blood. The clonotype was recovered from an older man in good health.

The CDR3 region has the DNA TGTGCCATCAGTGAGTCGAAGGGCGATGGACTCCCAGAGCAGTACTTC. Protein: CAISESKGDGLPEQYF. The genes are TRBV10-3 and TRBJ2-7; possible D gene TRBD2, 5 bases. CDR1 ENHRY and CDR2 SYGVKD come from the germline V gene. Between the trimmed V and J ends, which lost 0 bases and 7 bases, there was a span of 19 bases. CDR3 length: 16 residues.